A single sample gave rise to the 15 T cell receptor beta chains below, sequenced in a study of T cell repertoires in cytomegalovirus infection. TCRdb re-called the reads with MiXCR, one entry per CDR3 protein. The table has 630,000 or so distinct CDR3 sequences, 20% to 25% seen once. Sequencing was performed on CD8+ T cells from PBMCs. The receptors stem from a human donor in good health (CMV status not recorded). Some clones in this sample may be carry-over from other donors' samples.

The CDR3 here is CASSLGSGSNTEAFF. In DNA form, the CDR3 reads TGTGCCAGCAGCTTAGGTTCAGGGTCGAACACTGAAGCTTTCTTT. The chain employs TRBV7-6 and TRBJ1-1, with D perhaps matching TRBD1 (5 bases). Trimming left V 1 base short and J 1 base short, with 10 bases between. Looked up from germline, CDR1 is SGHVS and CDR2 is FNYEAQ. The CDR3 covers 15 residues.

There are a few counts of this clonotype. CDR3 bases: TGTGCCAGTAGTATGGGCAGTGTTGGCATTCAGTACTTC. Protein: CASSMGSVGIQYF. The V gene is TRBV19, the J gene TRBJ2-4; D ambiguous. The germline CDR1 and CDR2 sequences are LNHDA and SQIVND (reference sequence). With 3 bases removed from V and 9 bases from J, the gap between germline ends came to 12 bases. The CDR3 extends over 13 amino acids.

In this sample, this clonotype turned up a few times. One base away lies a much larger clone, so this may be a sequencing read error. This chain links TRBV7-9 with TRBJ2-1; no reliable D call. Trimming removed 3 bases at V and 8 bases at J, with 5 bases between. This CDR3 region has 11 residues. Looked up from germline, CDR1 is SEHNR and CDR2 is FQNEAQ (reference sequence). The CDR3, as DNA: TGTGCCAGCAGCTTTGAGGATGAGCAGTTCTTC. This sequence encodes CASSFEDEQFF.

This chain uses TRBV28 with TRBJ2-1; 9 positions match TRBD1. Trimming cost V 10 bases and J 7 bases; bases outside gene matches: 14. Germline-derived CDR1 and CDR2 are MDHEN and SYDVKM. This CDR3 is built from 15 residues. CDR3 DNA: TGTGCCAACAGGATTACACAGGGGGCGTTGAATGAGCAGTTCTTC. Translated: CANRITQGALNEQFF.

This clonotype was counted a few times. The chain carries TRBV7-9 and TRBJ2-1, with 7 bases matching TRBD1. From germline, CDR1 is SEHNR and CDR2 FQNEAQ (reference sequence). This CDR3 spans 11 amino acids. V lost 10 bases, J lost 4 bases, and 1 base stayed unmatched. CDR3 in amino acids: CANRGYNEQFF. In DNA, the CDR3 is TGTGCCAACAGGGGATACAATGAGCAGTTCTTC.

The chain's CDR3 is CASRTSAYNEQFF. CDR3 nucleotide sequence: TGTGCCAGCAGGACTAGCGCATACAATGAGCAGTTCTTC. The gene calls are TRBV12-3 or TRBV12-4 and TRBJ2-1, with 8 bases aligning to TRBD2. The CDR3 has 13 residues. Losses at the gene ends were 6 bases for V and 4 bases for J; bases not matched to a gene: 2.

A few counts support this clonotype. This chain connects TRBV20-1 to TRBJ2-7, with D possibly being TRBD2 (6 bases). CDR3 length: 12 amino acids. The germline V gene encodes CDR1 DFQATT and CDR2 SNEGSKA (reference sequence). V lost 5 bases and J 1 base, leaving 9 bases between the germline ends. CDR3 in amino acids: CSAQTSSYEQYF. CDR3 nucleotide sequence: TGCAGTGCTCAGACTAGTTCCTACGAGCAGTACTTC.

The J gene is TRBJ2-4, the V gene TRBV2; D uncertain. The CDR3 spans 11 residues. V shed 2 bases and J shed 7 bases, with 3 bases lying between them. CDR1 is SNHLY and CDR2 is FYNNEI in the germline V gene. The CDR3 bases are TGTGCCAGCAGTGAAAACAACATTCAGTACTTC. The encoded protein is CASSENNIQYF.

There are many counts of this clonotype. This chain connects TRBV7-2 to TRBJ2-1; 14 bases match TRBD2. The CDR3 spans 16 residues. Germline lookup yields CDR1 SGHTA and CDR2 FQGNSA. The V gene end was trimmed by 3 bases and the J gene end by 6 bases; junction bases not matched to a gene: 4. CDR3 residues: CASSFPTSGGGNEQFF. For the CDR3, the DNA is TGTGCCAGCAGCTTCCCGACTAGCGGGGGGGGCAATGAGCAGTTCTTC.

This clonotype came up many times. This chain connects TRBV12-3 or TRBV12-4 to TRBJ2-3; no clear D gene. The CDR3 has 13 amino acids. Trimming shortened V by 5 bases and J by 1 base, and 7 bases separated the two germline ends. The CDR3 sequence: CASSADGTDTQYF. CDR3 coding DNA: TGTGCCAGCAGTGCAGACGGCACAGATACGCAGTATTTT.

This clonotype was seen ten or more times. The gene calls are TRBV7-2 and TRBJ2-5, with 7 positions matching TRBD1. The CDR3 sequence is 15 residues long. Germline V gene sequence: CDR1 SGHTA, CDR2 FQGNSA. V gave up 1 base and J gave up 4 bases; unmatched junction bases: 6. The CDR3 spells CASSLGGQLLETQYF. The CDR3 nucleotides are TGTGCCAGCAGCTTAGGGGGACAGCTTTTAGAGACCCAGTACTTC.

This clonotype was seen a handful of times. The chain employs TRBV9 and TRBJ2-6; D not resolved. The ends were cut back, 2 bases at V and 3 bases at J, with 6 bases in the middle. The CDR3 is 14 residues long. The germline gives CDR1 SGDLS, CDR2 YYNGEE. The CDR3 DNA sequence: TGTGCCAGCAGCGTGAAGGATGGGGCCAACGTCCTGACTTTC. It codes for CASSVKDGANVLTF.

The CDR3 region has the DNA TGTGCCAGCAGCAAGGCCGGGGCTAGCAATCAGCCCCAGCATTTT. Residues: CASSKAGASNQPQHF. This rearrangement joins TRBV3-1 to TRBJ1-5; D perhaps matches TRBD1 (5 bases). Between the trimmed V and J ends, which lost 5 bases and 0 bases, there was a span of 11 bases. In germline, CDR1 is LGHDT, CDR2 YNNKEL (reference sequence). The CDR3 is 15 residues long.

In its sample, this clonotype was seen many times. This rearrangement joins TRBV28 to TRBJ2-7; the D gene is possibly TRBD2 (6 bases). The CDR3 is made up of 15 amino acids. The germline gives CDR1 MDHEN, CDR2 SYDVKM. V lost 3 bases and J lost 1, with 13 bases in between. CDR3 DNA: TGTGCCAGCAGTTTGCGGGGTCACCCTTCCTACGAGCAGTACTTC. Its translation: CASSLRGHPSYEQYF.

There are many counts of this clonotype. J is TRBJ2-7 and V is TRBV7-8, with D possibly matching TRBD2 (6 bases). CDR1 and CDR2 from the germline V gene are SGHVS and FQNEAQ. Trimming took off 4 bases at V and 1 base at J, with 11 bases between the two ends. This CDR3 is 14 amino acids long. For the CDR3, the DNA is TGTGCCAGCAGCTCGGGACTGACGTCCTACGAGCAGTACGTC. Translation: CASSSGLTSYEQYV.